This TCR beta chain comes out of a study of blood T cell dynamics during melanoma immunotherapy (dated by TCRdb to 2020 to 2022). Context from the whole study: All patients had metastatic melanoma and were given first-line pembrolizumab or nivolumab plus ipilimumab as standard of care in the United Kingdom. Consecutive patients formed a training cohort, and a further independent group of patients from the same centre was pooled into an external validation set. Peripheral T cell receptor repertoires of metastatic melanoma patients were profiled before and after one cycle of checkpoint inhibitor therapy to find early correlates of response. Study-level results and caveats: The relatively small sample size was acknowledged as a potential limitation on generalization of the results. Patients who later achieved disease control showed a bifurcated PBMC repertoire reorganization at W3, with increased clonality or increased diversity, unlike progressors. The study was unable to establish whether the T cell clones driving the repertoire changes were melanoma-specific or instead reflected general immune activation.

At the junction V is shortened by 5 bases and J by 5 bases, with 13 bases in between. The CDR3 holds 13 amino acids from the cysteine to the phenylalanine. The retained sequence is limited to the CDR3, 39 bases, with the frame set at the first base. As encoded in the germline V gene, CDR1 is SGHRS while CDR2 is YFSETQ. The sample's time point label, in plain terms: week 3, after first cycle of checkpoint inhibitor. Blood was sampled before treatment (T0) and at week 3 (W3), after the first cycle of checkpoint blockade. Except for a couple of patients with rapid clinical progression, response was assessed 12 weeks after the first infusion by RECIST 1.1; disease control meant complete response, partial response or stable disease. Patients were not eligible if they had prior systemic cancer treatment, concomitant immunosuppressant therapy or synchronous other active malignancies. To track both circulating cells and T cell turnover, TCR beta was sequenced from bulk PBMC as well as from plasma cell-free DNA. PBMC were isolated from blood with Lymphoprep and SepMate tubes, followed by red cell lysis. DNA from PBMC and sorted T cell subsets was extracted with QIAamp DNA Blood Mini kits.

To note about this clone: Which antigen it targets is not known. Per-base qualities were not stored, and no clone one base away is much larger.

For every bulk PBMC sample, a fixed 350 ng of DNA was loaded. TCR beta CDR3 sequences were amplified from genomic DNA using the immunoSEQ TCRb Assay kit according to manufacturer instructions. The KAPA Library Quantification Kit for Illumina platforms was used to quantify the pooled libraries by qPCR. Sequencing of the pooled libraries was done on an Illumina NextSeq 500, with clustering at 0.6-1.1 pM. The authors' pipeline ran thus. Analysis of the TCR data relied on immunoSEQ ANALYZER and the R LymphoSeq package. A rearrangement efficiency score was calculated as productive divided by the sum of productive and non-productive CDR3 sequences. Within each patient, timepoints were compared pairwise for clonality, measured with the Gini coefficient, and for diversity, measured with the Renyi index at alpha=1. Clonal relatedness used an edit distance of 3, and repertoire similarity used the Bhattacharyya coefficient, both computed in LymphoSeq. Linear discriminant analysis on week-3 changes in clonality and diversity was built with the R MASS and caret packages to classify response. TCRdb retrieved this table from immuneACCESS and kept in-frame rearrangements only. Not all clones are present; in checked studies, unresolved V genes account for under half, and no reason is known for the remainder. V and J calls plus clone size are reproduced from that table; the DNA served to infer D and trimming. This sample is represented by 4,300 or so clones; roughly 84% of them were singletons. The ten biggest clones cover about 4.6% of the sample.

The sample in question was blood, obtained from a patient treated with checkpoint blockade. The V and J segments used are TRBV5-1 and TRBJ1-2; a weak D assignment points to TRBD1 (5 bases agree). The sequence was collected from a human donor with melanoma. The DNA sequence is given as TGCGCCAGCAGTGAAGGGGAGGGTTATGGCTACACCTTC. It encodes CASSEGEGYGYTF. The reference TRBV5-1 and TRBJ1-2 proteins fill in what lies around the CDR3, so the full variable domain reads KAGVTQTPRYLIKTRGQQVTLSCSPISGHRSVSWYQQTPGQGLQFLFEYFSETQRNKGNFPGRFSGRQFSNSRSEMNVSTLELGDSALYLCASSEGEGYGYTFGSGTRLTVV.